The sequence of this T cell receptor (beta chain) was determined in a study of blood T cell repertoires in COVID-19. Looking at the study overall: The United States, Italy and Spain provided the acute and convalescent COVID-19 samples. T cells, B-cell-depleted T cells, or PBMCs provided the cDNA or gDNA that served as material.

Trimming cost V 4 bases and J 4 bases, with 9 bases left between them. There are 13 residues in the CDR3. Germline CDR1 SGHTA, CDR2 FQGTGA. In the original workflow: Amplification with reference gene primers provided the estimates of nucleated cell counts. The method was immunoSEQ multiplex PCR; TCRdb's version includes in-frame clones alone and lacks a portion of them. V and J calls and clone size are given by that table; D and trimming were obtained from the DNA. In the table there are approximately 92,000 clones, roughly 80% of which are singletons. The receptor comes from a man aged 50 or older who had recovered from COVID-19. This chain uses TRBV7-3 with TRBJ2-3, with D perhaps matching TRBD2 (6 bases). The material sequenced was peripheral blood. The CDR3 is CASSSLASDTQYF. The CDR3 DNA is TGTGCCAGCAGCTCACTAGCTTCAGATACGCAGTATTTT.